Below are 2 T cell receptor beta chains sequenced from a single sample in a study of CD8 T cells in ankylosing spondylitis. Findings of the study overall: A TCR beta motif of about 8 highly homologous variants appeared characteristic of ankylosing spondylitis blood.

For these TCRs, the target antigens are not known. TCRdb ran MiXCR on the 5' RACE reads and lists one entry per CDR3 protein. Of some 840,000 distinct CDR3 sequences in the sample, 10% to 15% were seen once. Material for sequencing was blood, either unsorted or a sorted T cell fraction (not recorded which). These receptors were collected from a male donor with ankylosing spondylitis.

V is TRBV30 and J is TRBJ2-1; D is unresolved. The length of the CDR3 is 11 residues. The V end lost 2 bases, the J end lost 6 bases, and 5 bases lay between the germline ends. Per germline, CDR1 GTSNPN and CDR2 SVGIG (reference sequence). The CDR3: CAWSYSNEQFF. The CDR3 nucleotides read TGTGCCTGGAGTTATTCCAATGAGCAGTTCTTC.

The J gene is TRBJ1-1, the V gene TRBV12-3 or TRBV12-4; a weak D match, TRBD1 (5 bases). The germline V and J ends were trimmed by 4 bases and 3 bases, with 12 bases remaining between them. The CDR3 sequence is 14 residues long. The CDR3 here is CASSSRERHTEAFF. For the CDR3, the DNA is TGTGCCAGCAGTTCCAGGGAGAGGCACACTGAAGCTTTCTTT.